These 21 T cell receptor beta chains were all obtained from the same sample, sequenced in a study of blood T cell repertoires in COVID-19 (dated by TCRdb to about 2020). Libraries were prepared through the immunoSEQ multiplex PCR assay. Held by TCRdb, this immuneACCESS table contains in-frame sequences only and omits some clones. Under half of the omission traces to an unresolved V gene where checked; the cause of the rest is unknown. For this sample the table gives roughly 290,000 clones, of which around 87% were detected only once. The top ten hold about 1.7% of the sample. Material for sequencing was PBMCs or T cells enriched from blood (not recorded which). The receptor source for this set is a woman between 18 and 29 years old with acute COVID-19.

The rearrangement joins TRBV2 to TRBJ2-2, with D tentatively TRBD2 (6 bases). The germline V and J ends were trimmed by 6 bases and 4 bases, with 18 bases remaining between them. CDR1 SNHLY and CDR2 FYNNEI come from the germline V gene. The length of the CDR3 is 16 residues. This CDR3 reads CASRGYRESRTGELFF. DNA for the CDR3: TGTGCCAGCAGGGGCTACCGGGAGTCTCGCACCGGGGAGCTGTTTTTT.

The genes are TRBV27 and TRBJ2-7; 7 nucleotides align to TRBD2. CDR1 MNHEY and CDR2 SMNVEV come from the germline V gene (reference sequence). After removal of 5 bases from V and 3 bases from J, the junction contained 16 bases not matched to a gene. CDR3 size: 17 residues. The CDR3 protein is CASSPYSSGEGFYEQYF. DNA for the CDR3: TGTGCCAGCAGTCCGTATTCAAGTGGGGAGGGGTTCTACGAGCAGTACTTC.

The chain is built from TRBV6-6 and TRBJ1-1; 9 bases are shared with TRBD1. Germline lookup yields CDR1 MNHNY and CDR2 SVGAGI (reference sequence). The CDR3 is 11 residues long. Trimming removed 7 bases from V and 11 bases from J; junction bases left unmatched: 5. CDR3 region: CASIHGTGAFF. The CDR3 DNA sequence: TGTGCCAGCATTCATGGGACAGGGGCTTTCTTT.

The V and J genes are TRBV2 and TRBJ1-1; D call uncertain. The CDR3 is made up of 14 amino acids. Looked up from germline, CDR1 is SNHLY and CDR2 is FYNNEI. Trimming cost V 3 bases and J 1 base, with 9 bases left between them. CDR3 in DNA: TGTGCCAGCAGTGAGTCGGAGGCGAACACTGAAGCTTTCTTT. Amino acids: CASSESEANTEAFF.

This rearrangement joins TRBV24-1 to TRBJ2-5; 9 positions match TRBD1. The trim removed 0 bases at V and 3 bases at J, leaving 1 base unmatched. The CDR3 runs 15 residues. CDR1 and CDR2 from the germline V gene are KGHDR and SFDVKD. The CDR3 DNA sequence: TGTGCCACCAGTGATTTGCGGGACAGGGAAGAGACCCAGTACTTC. It codes for CATSDLRDREETQYF.

The rearrangement links TRBV6-5 to TRBJ1-4; 7 nucleotides line up with TRBD1. The CDR3 length is 15 residues. After removal of 10 bases from V and 0 bases from J, the junction contained 8 bases not matched to a gene. Germline loops: CDR1 MNHEY, CDR2 SVGAGI. The CDR3 region is CATRGGSATNEKLFF. CDR3 DNA: TGTGCCACCAGGGGGGGATCTGCAACTAATGAAAAACTGTTTTTT.

The rearrangement links TRBV6-5 to TRBJ1-6, with 7 positions matching TRBD1. The CDR3 runs to 14 residues. After removal of 4 bases from V and 8 bases from J, the junction contained 5 bases not matched to a gene. Per germline, CDR1 MNHEY and CDR2 SVGAGI. CDR3: CASSSWTGDSPLHF. The CDR3 DNA sequence: TGTGCCAGCAGTTCCTGGACAGGAGATTCACCCCTCCACTTT.

About this clone: Other DNA sequences in the sample encode the same CDR3. V is TRBV28 and J is TRBJ1-5; 9 bases align to TRBD1. This CDR3 spans 15 amino acids. J was trimmed by 2 bases and V by 5 bases; bases with no gene match: 4. Germline CDR1 and CDR2: MDHEN and SYDVKM. The CDR3 nucleotides are TGTGCCAGCAGTCTACAGGGGGCTCGCAATCAGCCCCAGCATTTT. This sequence encodes CASSLQGARNQPQHF.

The chain combines TRBV12-3 or TRBV12-4 with TRBJ2-3; D gene unclear. The CDR3 runs 13 residues. V was trimmed by 6 bases and J by 7 bases, leaving 14 bases between them. The CDR3 spells CASRTNPHNTQYF. The CDR3 nucleotides are TGTGCCAGCAGAACGAACCCGCACAATACGCAGTATTTT.

The chain carries TRBV19 and TRBJ1-6, with a weak D call TRBD1 (6 bases). Trimming took off 4 bases at V and 3 bases at J, with 10 bases between the two ends. The germline gives CDR1 LNHDA, CDR2 SQIVND (reference sequence). This CDR3 contains 15 residues. CDR3 protein: CASSTETGYNSPLHF. CDR3 nucleotides: TGTGCCAGTAGTACGGAGACAGGCTATAATTCACCCCTCCACTTT.

The CDR3 reads CASNFRGLEAFF. The CDR3 DNA sequence: TGTGCCAGCAACTTCAGGGGCCTTGAAGCTTTCTTT. The V gene is TRBV6-4, the J gene TRBJ1-1, with D tentatively TRBD1 (6 bases). Trimming cost V 7 bases and J 7 bases, with 13 bases left between them. Germline CDR1 reads MRHNA; CDR2 reads SNTAGT. The CDR3 is made up of 12 amino acids.

This chain uses TRBV7-6 with TRBJ2-2; 8 bases line up with TRBD2. The germline gives CDR1 SGHVS, CDR2 FNYEAQ. Trimming at V came to 5 bases and at J to 0 bases, leaving 8 bases not matched to a gene. The CDR3 length is 17 residues. The CDR3 here is CASSRRIAGPNTGELFF. In DNA, the CDR3 is TGTGCCAGCAGCCGGCGGATAGCGGGGCCGAACACCGGGGAGCTGTTTTTT.

The chain carries TRBV5-1 and TRBJ2-5; D is perhaps TRBD2 (5 bases). This CDR3 is built from 13 residues. Germline V lookup: CDR1 SGHRS, CDR2 YFSETQ. The ends were cut back, 2 bases at V and 4 bases at J, with 9 bases in the middle. The CDR3 region has the DNA TGCGCCAGCAGCTTCGGGGTTGCAGAGACCCAGTACTTC. Encoded protein: CASSFGVAETQYF.

This clone was recorded once. The chain recombines TRBV29-1 with TRBJ2-4; D is ambiguous. Germline-derived CDR1 and CDR2 are SQVTM and ANQGSEA. Trimming cost V 2 bases and J 6 bases, with 11 bases left between them. The CDR3 covers 13 residues. Here the CDR3 DNA reads TGCAGCGTTGAAATCGCGGCGCCAAACATTCAGTACTTC. It translates to CSVEIAAPNIQYF.

V and J are TRBV28 and TRBJ2-7; no firm D call. Germline lookup yields CDR1 MDHEN and CDR2 SYDVKM. Between the trimmed V and J ends, which lost 3 bases and 2 bases, there was a span of 8 bases. This CDR3 is 13 amino acids long. The CDR3 is CASSLRNAYEQYF. Written as DNA, the CDR3 is TGTGCCAGCAGTTTGCGGAATGCCTACGAGCAGTACTTC. The full variable domain, completed using reference TRBV28 and TRBJ2-7, is DVKVTQSSRYLVKRTGEKVFLECVQDMDHENMFWYRQDPGLGLRLIYFSYDVKMKEKGDIPEGYSVSREKKERFSLILESASTNQTSMYLCASSLRNAYEQYFGPGTRLTVT.

The V call is TRBV28, the J call TRBJ2-7, with D tentatively TRBD1 (5 bases). Germline values: CDR1 MDHEN, CDR2 SYDVKM. This CDR3 comprises 16 residues. Trimming removed 3 bases from V and 0 bases from J, with 15 bases in between. In DNA form, the CDR3 reads TGTGCCAGCAGTTTTTCGCCCACAGGAAGCTCCTACGAGCAGTACTTC. Translation: CASSFSPTGSSYEQYF. The entire variable domain, with the rest obtained from reference TRBV28 and TRBJ2-7, is as follows: DVKVTQSSRYLVKRTGEKVFLECVQDMDHENMFWYRQDPGLGLRLIYFSYDVKMKEKGDIPEGYSVSREKKERFSLILESASTNQTSMYLCASSFSPTGSSYEQYFGPGTRLTVT.

CDR3 sequence reads: CASTDHNQGTGANVLTF. In DNA form, the CDR3 reads TGTGCCAGTACCGATCATAATCAGGGCACTGGGGCCAACGTCCTGACTTTC. The chain combines TRBV19 with TRBJ2-6; a weak D match, TRBD1 (5 bases). CDR1 is LNHDA and CDR2 is SQIVND in the germline V gene (reference sequence). The CDR3 length is 17 residues. The V gene lost 7 bases and the J gene lost 2 bases, with 18 bases spanning the gap.

A word on this clone: Within the sample, other DNA sequences also encode this same CDR3. This chain joins TRBV10-2 and TRBJ1-1; a possible D gene is TRBD1 (6 bases). Trimming cost V 5 bases and J 6 bases, with 10 bases left between them. The CDR3 extends over 12 amino acids. Germline V gene lookup returns CDR1 WSHSY and CDR2 SAAADI. The CDR3 DNA is TGCGCCAGCAGTTACAGGGTCCCTGAAGCTTTCTTT. This gives the protein CASSYRVPEAFF.

This clone came up a few times. CDR3 DNA: TGTGCCAGCACCGAACACAGCGGAGTAGAGACCCAGTACTTC. Its translation: CASTEHSGVETQYF. The chain employs TRBV5-5 and TRBJ2-5, with a weak D call TRBD2 (5 bases). Trimming removed 6 bases at V and 4 bases at J, with 16 bases between. CDR1 and CDR2 (germline): SGHKS, YYEKEE (reference sequence). There are 14 residues in the CDR3.

This chain uses TRBV6-6 with TRBJ2-4, with 7 positions matching TRBD2. Germline CDR1 reads MNHNY; CDR2 reads SVGAGI (reference sequence). V was clipped by 6 bases and J by 7 bases; unmatched bases: 12. The CDR3 runs 15 residues. CDR3 protein: CASRSGTGLGNIQYF. CDR3 DNA: TGTGCCAGCAGAAGCGGGACGGGGCTCGGGAACATTCAGTACTTC.

V gene TRBV5-1 combines with J gene TRBJ1-4; 10 bases line up with TRBD1. Looked up from germline, CDR1 is SGHRS and CDR2 is YFSETQ. The CDR3 length is 15 residues. Losses at the gene ends were 4 bases for V and 4 bases for J; bases not matched to a gene: 4. The CDR3 reads CASSGQGVLNEKLFF. CDR3 DNA: TGCGCCAGCAGCGGACAGGGGGTCCTTAATGAAAAACTGTTTTTT. The full variable domain, with the rest looked up from reference TRBV5-1 and TRBJ1-4, is KAGVTQTPRYLIKTRGQQVTLSCSPISGHRSVSWYQQTPGQGLQFLFEYFSETQRNKGNFPGRFSGRQFSNSRSEMNVSTLELGDSALYLCASSGQGVLNEKLFFGSGTQLSVL.